Listed below are T cell receptor beta chains from one sample, sequenced in a study of response to subunit inactivated influenza vaccine. TCRdb recomputed calls from the RT-PCR reads with MiXCR, one row per CDR3 protein. The sample lists 650,000 to 800,000 distinct CDR3 sequences; 14% were seen once. Source: PBMCs from blood, taken 14 days before vaccination. The receptor source for this set is a man aged 50-59 years who received an inactivated influenza vaccine. CDR3s include the opening cysteine and the closing phenylalanine or tryptophan. Fields, in order: D gene, J gene, V gene, clone size, CDR3 DNA, CDR3 protein. D genes are given only for firm matches. Size tells how often a clone was seen (once, few, many) or the class of an expanded clone, and some rows leave it out.

>TRBD2|TRBJ2-7|TRBV7-6|NA
TGTGCCAGCAGCAAAGGGGCGGGAGGGCCCGACGAGCAGTACTTC
CASSKGAGGPDEQYF
>TRBD1|TRBJ1-1|TRBV9|many
TGTGCCAGCAGCGAACAGGGGGCTGAAGCTTTCTTT
CASSEQGAEAFF
>NA|TRBJ1-4|TRBV29-1|NA
TGCAGCGCAAAGAGACTACGGGGAGGAGAAAAACTGTTTTTT
CSAKRLRGGEKLFF
>TRBD2|TRBJ2-1|TRBV10-3|NA
TGTGCCATCAGTGATTATGGGCGGGGGGCAGCCCCTGACTCACAAAGCTCCTACAATGAGCAGTTCTTC
CAISDYGRGAAPDSQSSYNEQFF
>NA|TRBJ1-1|TRBV29-1|many
TGCAGCGTACAAACAGGAACGAACACTGAAGCTTTCTTT
CSVQTGTNTEAFF
>NA|TRBJ2-1|TRBV4-2|NA
TGTGCCAGCAGCCTACAAATGAGGGGGAGCAATGAGCAGTTCTTC
CASSLQMRGSNEQFF
>TRBD1|TRBJ2-7|TRBV7-9|NA
TGTGCCAGCAGCCCGAGCGGACAGGGAGGCAACGAGCAGTACTTC
CASSPSGQGGNEQYF
>TRBD1|TRBJ2-3|TRBV7-2|few
TGTGCCAGCGGACAGGTGTCCACTCTTAGCACAGATACGCAGTATTTT
CASGQVSTLSTDTQYF
>NA|TRBJ1-2|TRBV4-1|many
TGCGCCAGCAGCCAAGAGGACTATGGCTACACCTTC
CASSQEDYGYTF
>NA|TRBJ2-3|TRBV10-3|NA
TGTGCCATCAGTCTTCTGAACATGGGAGATACGCAGTATTTT
CAISLLNMGDTQYF
>NA|TRBJ1-4|TRBV4-1|few
TGCGCCAGCAGCCAAGTTTCGACAGCAAATGAAAAACTGTTTTTT
CASSQVSTANEKLFF
>NA|TRBJ2-3|TRBV30|NA
TGTGCCTGGTCCCCCGGGACGGCGAGTATCACAGATACGCAGTATTTT
CAWSPGTASITDTQYF
>NA|TRBJ2-1|TRBV6-5|many
TGTGCCAGCAGTTACTCCGGACCAGTCGGGGAGCAGTTCTTC
CASSYSGPVGEQFF
>TRBD2|TRBJ2-4|TRBV20-1|few
TGCAGTGCTAGAGATATCGGGGGGGGCAAAAACATTCAGTACTTC
CSARDIGGGKNIQYF
>TRBD1|TRBJ1-3|TRBV7-2|few
TGTGCCAGCAGCTCGACAGGGGTCGCTGGAAACACCATATATTTT
CASSSTGVAGNTIYF
>TRBD1|TRBJ2-7|TRBV7-9|NA
TGTGCCAGCAGCTTGACAGGGGTTTACTCCTACGAGCAGTACTTC
CASSLTGVYSYEQYF
>NA|TRBJ1-2|TRBV4-2|NA
TGTGCCAGCAGCCCCCGTACGACGCAGTATGGCTACACCTTC
CASSPRTTQYGYTF
>TRBD2|TRBJ2-1|TRBV4-2|NA
TGTGCCAGCAGCCAAGTGGGACTAGCGGATTACAATGAGCAGTTCTTC
CASSQVGLADYNEQFF
>NA|TRBJ1-1|TRBV5-5|NA
TGTGCCAGCAGCGGAGCCGGGACGGTGAACACTGAAGCTTTCTTT
CASSGAGTVNTEAFF
>NA|TRBJ2-1|TRBV12-3/TRBV12-4|few
TGTGCCAGCAGTCCCATAATTGGGGGGCTTCAGTTCTTC
CASSPIIGGLQFF
>NA|TRBJ2-1|TRBV6-5|once
TGTGCCAGCAGTTACGTCGTGGGGCAGGATGAGCAGTTCTTC
CASSYVVGQDEQFF
>NA|TRBJ1-5|TRBV20-1|few
TGCAGTGCTAGGGGGCTCAATCAGCCCCAGCATTTT
CSARGLNQPQHF
>NA|TRBJ2-5|TRBV24-1|NA
TGTGCCACCAGTCCCAGGGGAATAGAGACCCAGTACTTC
CATSPRGIETQYF
>NA|TRBJ2-3|TRBV6-5|NA
TGTGCCAGCAGTTACCGGGGGAAGAGCACAGATACGCAGTATTTT
CASSYRGKSTDTQYF
>TRBD1|TRBJ1-6|TRBV6-1|few
TGTGCCAGCAGGGGACAGGGGTATTCGGATTCACCCCTCCACTTT
CASRGQGYSDSPLHF
>NA|TRBJ1-5|TRBV3-1|few
TGTGCCAGCAGCCAAGAATTTCATCGCAATCAGCCCCAGCATTTT
CASSQEFHRNQPQHF
>NA|TRBJ1-2|TRBV4-2|many
TGTGCCAGCAGCCAAGTTCACCCGACAACCGGTGGCTACACCTTC
CASSQVHPTTGGYTF
>TRBD1|TRBJ1-1|TRBV3-1|NA
TGTGCCAGCAGTAGACAGGGGGCGAGGAGCACTGAAGCTTTCTTT
CASSRQGARSTEAFF
>NA|TRBJ1-2|TRBV20-1|NA
TGCAGTGCTATAGATGGTCTAAATGGCTACACCTTC
CSAIDGLNGYTF
>NA|TRBJ2-3|TRBV4-2|NA
TGTGCCAGCAGCCAAGATCGGGCTGGGGCAGATACGCAGTATTTT
CASSQDRAGADTQYF
>TRBD1|TRBJ2-2|TRBV9|few
TGTGCCAGCAGCGTCACCGGGACAGGGGGACCGAAAACTACCGGGGAGCTGTTTTTT
CASSVTGTGGPKTTGELFF
>TRBD2|TRBJ2-1|TRBV20-1|few
TGCAGTGCTAGGTCCGGGACTAGTTCTTACAATGAGCAGTTCTTC
CSARSGTSSYNEQFF
>NA|TRBJ1-5|TRBV29-1|NA
TGCAACAGAAGGGGGGTCGGCAATCAGCCCCAGCATTTT
CNRRGVGNQPQHF
>TRBD1|TRBJ2-7|TRBV12-3/TRBV12-4|few
TGTGCCAGCAGTTTAGGGACAGGAACCAACGAGCAGTACTTC
CASSLGTGTNEQYF
>NA|TRBJ2-3|TRBV3-1|few
TGTGCCAGCAGCCAAGAAGGGGCTGCTCTGAGGACAGATACGCAGTATTTT
CASSQEGAALRTDTQYF
>NA|TRBJ2-2|TRBV28|NA
TGTGCCAGCAGTTTAGGCAGGGGATCGAACACCGGGGAGCTGTTTTTT
CASSLGRGSNTGELFF
>TRBD1|TRBJ2-7|TRBV20-1|NA
TGCAGTGCGTCGGGACGGGACAGGGATTTCTGGGAGCAGTACTTC
CSASGRDRDFWEQYF
>NA|TRBJ2-5|TRBV6-6|once
TGTGCCAGCAGTCGAACACTGGGAGAGACCCAGTACTTC
CASSRTLGETQYF
>NA|TRBJ2-2|TRBV6-1|NA
TGTGCCAGCAGGAGGAGCCAGGCGGTTAGGGAGCTGTTTTTT
CASRRSQAVRELFF